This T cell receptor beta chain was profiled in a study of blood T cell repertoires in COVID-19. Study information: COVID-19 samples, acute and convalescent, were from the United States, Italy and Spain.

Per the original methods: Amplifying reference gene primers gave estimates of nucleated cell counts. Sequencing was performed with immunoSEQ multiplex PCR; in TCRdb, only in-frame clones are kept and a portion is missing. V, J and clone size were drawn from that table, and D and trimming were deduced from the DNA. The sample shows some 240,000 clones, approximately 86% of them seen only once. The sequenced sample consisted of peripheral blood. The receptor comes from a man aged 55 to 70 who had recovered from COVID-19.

The CDR3 DNA reads as TGTGCCAGCAGCGTAGGGTCGACGGGAATCAGTACCGGGGAGCTGTTTTTT. It encodes CASSVGSTGISTGELFF. This chain links TRBV9 with TRBJ2-2; TRBD2 might be the D (5 bases). Deletions cut 0 bases from V and 5 bases from J, with 17 bases between. The V gene's germline CDR1 is SGDLS and CDR2 YYNGEE. This CDR3 is built from 17 residues.